The 17 T cell receptor beta chains below were found in one sample sequenced in a study of T cell responses to AZD1222 COVID-19 vaccine (dated by TCRdb to about 2021). The library was prepared using the immunoSEQ multiplex PCR assay. The table was pulled from immuneACCESS by TCRdb, which kept in-frame rearrangements only. Such tables lose some clones; where checked, under half of the loss comes from unresolved V genes, and the rest has no known cause. The sample records roughly 84,000 clones, 70% to 90% of which are singletons. The top ten constitute about 12% of the sample. This sample's time point label indicates: about 28 days (+/-7) after the second vaccine dose. The specimen comprised peripheral blood, sampled 28 days after the second AZD1222 dose. The receptors were sampled from an adult who received the AZD1222 COVID-19 vaccine.

This chain connects TRBV19 to TRBJ1-5; D perhaps matches TRBD1 (5 bases). The CDR3 spans 16 residues. Germline assignment: CDR1 LNHDA and CDR2 SQIVND (reference sequence). V lost 3 bases and J lost 6, with 18 bases in between. DNA of the CDR3: TGTGCCAGTAGTATTCTCCAGGGAAAGGCCACTCAGCCCCAGCATTTT. This gives the protein CASSILQGKATQPQHF.

The chain is built from TRBV7-6 and TRBJ2-5, with D possibly being TRBD2 (5 bases). The CDR3 runs 16 residues. Germline CDR1 and CDR2: SGHVS and FNYEAQ. With 4 bases removed from V and 5 bases from J, the gap between germline ends came to 20 bases. The CDR3 bases are TGTGCCAGCAGCTCCCGGCCGGGAACTCCAACGGAGACCCAGTACTTC. This encodes CASSSRPGTPTETQYF.

This chain uses TRBV11-2 with TRBJ2-5; no clear D. The CDR3 loop spans 14 amino acids. Trimming pared 3 bases from V and 1 base from J, leaving 9 bases between. CDR1 is SGHAT and CDR2 is FQNNGV in the germline V gene. The CDR3 is CASSLLGPQETQYF. The CDR3 DNA reads as TGTGCCAGCAGCTTGCTCGGACCCCAAGAGACCCAGTACTTC.

This chain connects TRBV2 to TRBJ2-2, with D possibly being TRBD2 (7 bases). CDR3 length: 14 residues. Germline lookup yields CDR1 SNHLY and CDR2 FYNNEI. V shed 5 bases and J shed 6 bases, with 13 bases lying between them. The CDR3 is CASSPRGGPGELFF. For the CDR3, the DNA is TGTGCCAGCAGTCCCAGGGGAGGGCCCGGGGAGCTGTTTTTT.

The chain links TRBV18 to TRBJ1-1, with D uncertain. The CDR3 runs 13 residues. Per germline, CDR1 KGHSH and CDR2 LQKENI. V was cut by 4 bases and J by 5 bases, with 11 bases left in between. Written as DNA, the CDR3 is TGTGCCAGCTCACTCGCAGGTGAGACTGAAGCTTTCTTT. The encoded protein is CASSLAGETEAFF.

J is TRBJ2-7 and V is TRBV4-3, with 7 bases lining up with TRBD1. The CDR3 runs 13 residues. Looked up from germline, CDR1 is LGHNA and CDR2 is YSLEER. The V and J ends lost 2 bases and 6 bases, in that order; junction bases with no gene match: 4. CDR3 region: CASSQTTGSEQYF. DNA of the CDR3: TGCGCCAGCAGCCAAACGACAGGGTCCGAGCAGTACTTC.

The V gene is TRBV7-3, the J gene TRBJ2-1; TRBD2 matches 10 bases. The CDR3 covers 18 residues. Germline CDR1 is SGHTA and CDR2 is FQGTGA. V lost 5 bases, J lost 2 bases, and 12 bases stayed unmatched. CDR3 DNA: TGTGCCAGCAGCCTCCGGTCTACTAGCGGGGAGGCCTACAATGAGCAGTTCTTC. Amino acid sequence: CASSLRSTSGEAYNEQFF.

This rearrangement joins TRBV6-5 to TRBJ1-3; D gene ambiguous. The CDR3 extends over 16 amino acids. Deletions cut 0 bases from V and 0 bases from J, with 9 bases between. The V gene's germline CDR1 is MNHEY and CDR2 SVGAGI. The CDR3 region has the DNA TGTGCCAGCAGTTACTCCATGTTTGGCTCTGGAAACACCATATATTTT. Translating gives CASSYSMFGSGNTIYF.

This chain links TRBV11-2 with TRBJ2-3, with no clear D. Germline loops: CDR1 SGHAT, CDR2 FQNNGV. V dropped 5 bases and J dropped 5 bases, with 11 bases sitting between them. The CDR3 covers 13 residues. CDR3 in amino acids: CASSTPSVDTQYF. In DNA, the CDR3 is TGTGCCAGCAGCACCCCGAGCGTAGATACGCAGTATTTT.

This rearrangement joins TRBV6-2 or TRBV6-3 to TRBJ1-2, with 7 bases aligning to TRBD1. The length of the CDR3 is 14 residues. The germline CDR1 and CDR2 sequences are MNHEY and SVGEGT. Trimming at V came to 0 bases and at J to 4 bases, leaving 2 bases not matched to a gene. CDR3 residues: CASSYSDRVYGYTF. The CDR3 DNA reads TGTGCCAGCAGTTACTCTGACAGGGTCTATGGCTACACCTTC.

The chain couples TRBV6-5 to TRBJ1-6; TRBD1 agrees at 9 bases. The CDR3 has 15 residues. Germline CDR1 and CDR2: MNHEY and SVGAGI. The V segment lost 6 bases and the J segment 5 bases; nucleotides outside the gene matches: 5. For the CDR3, the DNA is TGTGCCAGCAGCCTCCGGGACAGGGATAATTCACCCCTCCACTTT. Its protein product is CASSLRDRDNSPLHF.

The chain joins TRBV28 to TRBJ2-2; the D is unclear. This CDR3 comprises 11 residues. Germline V lookup: CDR1 MDHEN, CDR2 SYDVKM. Trimming left V 3 bases short and J 6 bases short, with 2 bases between. The CDR3 DNA follows: TGTGCCAGCAGTTTGGCCGGGGAGCTGTTTTTT. This sequence encodes CASSLAGELFF.

The chain uses TRBV5-1 and TRBJ2-3; the match to TRBD2 covers 13 bases. The germline V gene has CDR1 SGHRS and CDR2 YFSETQ. With V trimmed by 0 bases and J by 7 bases, 2 bases remained unmatched. This CDR3 spans 15 amino acids. CDR3 region: CASSLGTSGGYTQYF. The CDR3 region has the DNA TGCGCCAGCAGCTTGGGGACTAGCGGGGGTTATACGCAGTATTTT. Using reference TRBV5-1 and TRBJ2-3 for the parts outside the CDR3, the full variable domain is KAGVTQTPRYLIKTRGQQVTLSCSPISGHRSVSWYQQTPGQGLQFLFEYFSETQRNKGNFPGRFSGRQFSNSRSEMNVSTLELGDSALYLCASSLGTSGGYTQYFGPGTRLTVL.

This chain uses TRBV15 with TRBJ2-7; a weak D match, TRBD1 (6 bases). V was cut by 3 bases and J by 3 bases, with 9 bases left in between. The CDR3 length is 13 residues. CDR1 is LNHNV and CDR2 is YYDKDF in the germline V gene (reference sequence). CDR3 nucleotide sequence: TGTGCCACCAGCAGGGCGGACAGCTACGAGCAGTACGTC. Its translation is CATSRADSYEQYV.

The V and J genes are TRBV5-1 and TRBJ2-2; D is ambiguous. V was shortened by 0 bases and J by 6 bases, with 6 bases between the two germline ends. The V gene's germline CDR1 is SGHRS and CDR2 YFSETQ. There are 13 residues in the CDR3. As DNA, the CDR3 is TGCGCCAGCAGCTTGGAGGGTCCCGGGGAGCTGTTTTTT. Translating gives CASSLEGPGELFF.

This clone was seen a few times. V usage is TRBV7-8 and J usage is TRBJ1-4; 8 bases are a match to TRBD1. Per the germline V gene, CDR1 is SGHVS and CDR2 is FQNEAQ. The CDR3 contains 16 residues. J lost 4 bases, V lost 3 bases, and 7 bases had no gene match. This CDR3 is CASSFNRGVGNEKLFF. CDR3 nucleotide sequence: TGTGCCAGCAGCTTCAACAGGGGGGTTGGTAATGAAAAACTGTTTTTT.

CDR3 sequence reads: CASSRGQGILTDTQYF. As DNA, the CDR3 is TGTGCCAGCAGTAGGGGACAGGGAATTTTGACAGATACGCAGTATTTT. The gene calls are TRBV6-2 or TRBV6-3 and TRBJ2-3; 9 positions match TRBD1. This CDR3 has 16 amino acids. The germline CDR1 and CDR2 sequences are MNHEY and SVGEGT. V dropped 5 bases and J dropped 3; count of bases not matched to a gene: 9.